The text below deals with one TCR beta chain. Its antigen is still unknown. Germline CDR1 is LNHDA and CDR2 is SQIVND (reference sequence). The CDR3 loop spans 16 amino acids. The J segment lost 0 bases and the V segment lost 6 bases, leaving 3 bases of the junction unmatched. These data are taken from a study of cytomegalovirus exposure and HLA in healthy donors. Study outcomes and limitations: V- and J-gene trimming of TCR beta was linked (in a later analysis) to a missense DCLRE1C variant.

With 60 Vbeta and 13 Jbeta primers, the PCR was carried out. Clones were read by immunoSEQ multiplex PCR, and TCRdb kept only the in-frame ones, dropping some. Among some 190,000 clones, around 80% were seen once, and the ten largest hold around 1.5%. J is TRBJ2-7 and V is TRBV19, with 15 bases fitting TRBD2. This sequence originates from a man younger than 35 in good health and CMV-seronegative. The sequenced sample consisted of PBMCs. The CDR3 bases are TGTGCCAGTAGACGGACTAGCGGGAGGGCCTCCTACGAGCAGTACTTC. Its translation is CASRRTSGRASYEQYF.